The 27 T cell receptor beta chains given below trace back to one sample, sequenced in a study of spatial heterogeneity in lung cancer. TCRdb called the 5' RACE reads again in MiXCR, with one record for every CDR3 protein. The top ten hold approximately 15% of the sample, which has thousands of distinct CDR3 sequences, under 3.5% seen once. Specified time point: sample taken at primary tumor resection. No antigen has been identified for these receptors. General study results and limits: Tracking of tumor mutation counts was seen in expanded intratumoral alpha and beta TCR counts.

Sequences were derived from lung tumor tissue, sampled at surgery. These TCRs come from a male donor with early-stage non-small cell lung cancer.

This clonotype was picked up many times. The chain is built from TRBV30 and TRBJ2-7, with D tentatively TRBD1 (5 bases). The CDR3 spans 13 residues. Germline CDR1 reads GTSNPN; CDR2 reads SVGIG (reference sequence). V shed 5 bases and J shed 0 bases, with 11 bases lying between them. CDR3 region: CAWAQGDSYEQYF. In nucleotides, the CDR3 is TGTGCCTGGGCCCAGGGCGACTCCTACGAGCAGTACTTC. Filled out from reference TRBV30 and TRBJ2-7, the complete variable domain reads SQTIHQWPATLVQPVGSPLSLECTVEGTSNPNLYWYRQAAGRGLQLLFYSVGIGQISSEVPQNLSASRPQDRQFILSSKKLLLSDSGFYLCAWAQGDSYEQYFGPGTRLTVT.

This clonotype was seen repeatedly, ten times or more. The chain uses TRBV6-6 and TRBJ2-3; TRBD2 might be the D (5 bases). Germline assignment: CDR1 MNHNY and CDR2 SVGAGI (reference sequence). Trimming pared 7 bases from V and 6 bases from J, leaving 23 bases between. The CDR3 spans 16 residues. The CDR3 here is CASTKSNGGIADTQYF. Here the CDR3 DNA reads TGTGCCAGCACCAAAAGCAATGGAGGTATTGCGGATACGCAGTATTTT.

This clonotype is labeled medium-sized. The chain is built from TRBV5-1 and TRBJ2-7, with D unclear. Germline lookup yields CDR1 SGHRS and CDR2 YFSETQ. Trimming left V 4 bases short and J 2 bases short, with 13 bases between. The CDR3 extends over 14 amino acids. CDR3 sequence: CASSPLPETYEQYF. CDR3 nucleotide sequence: TGCGCCAGCAGCCCCCTCCCCGAAACCTACGAGCAGTACTTC.

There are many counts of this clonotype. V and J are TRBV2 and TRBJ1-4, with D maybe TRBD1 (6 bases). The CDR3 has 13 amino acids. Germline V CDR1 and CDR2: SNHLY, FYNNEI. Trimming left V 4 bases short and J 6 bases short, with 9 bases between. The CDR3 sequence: CASSVYRDEKLFF. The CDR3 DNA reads TGTGCCAGCAGTGTTTACAGGGATGAAAAACTGTTTTTT.

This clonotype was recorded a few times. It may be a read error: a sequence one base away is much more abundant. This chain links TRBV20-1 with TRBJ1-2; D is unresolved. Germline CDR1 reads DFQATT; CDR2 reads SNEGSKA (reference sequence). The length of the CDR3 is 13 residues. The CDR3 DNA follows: TGCAGTGCTAGAGATGAGCTTAACTATGGCTACAACTTC. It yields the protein CSARDELNYGYNF.

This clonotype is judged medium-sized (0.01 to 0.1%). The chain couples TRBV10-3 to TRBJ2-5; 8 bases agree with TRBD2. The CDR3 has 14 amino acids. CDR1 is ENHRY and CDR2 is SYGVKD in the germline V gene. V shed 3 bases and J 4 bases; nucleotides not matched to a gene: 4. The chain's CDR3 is CAISEGAGGETQYF. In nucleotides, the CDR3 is TGTGCCATCAGTGAAGGGGCGGGAGGAGAGACCCAGTACTTC.

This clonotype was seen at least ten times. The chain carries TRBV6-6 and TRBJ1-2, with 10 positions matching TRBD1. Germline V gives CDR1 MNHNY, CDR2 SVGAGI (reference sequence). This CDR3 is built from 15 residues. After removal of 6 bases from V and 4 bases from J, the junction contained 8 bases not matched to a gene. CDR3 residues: CASSYPRDRGYGYTF. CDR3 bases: TGTGCCAGCAGCTATCCGAGGGACAGGGGCTATGGCTACACCTTC.

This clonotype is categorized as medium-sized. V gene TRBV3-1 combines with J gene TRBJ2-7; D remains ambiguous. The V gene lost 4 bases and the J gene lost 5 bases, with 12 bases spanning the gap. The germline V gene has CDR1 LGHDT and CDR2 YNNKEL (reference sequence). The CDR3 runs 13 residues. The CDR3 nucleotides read TGTGCCAGCAGCCCTATGGGCCTTAACGAGCAGTACTTC. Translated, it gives CASSPMGLNEQYF.

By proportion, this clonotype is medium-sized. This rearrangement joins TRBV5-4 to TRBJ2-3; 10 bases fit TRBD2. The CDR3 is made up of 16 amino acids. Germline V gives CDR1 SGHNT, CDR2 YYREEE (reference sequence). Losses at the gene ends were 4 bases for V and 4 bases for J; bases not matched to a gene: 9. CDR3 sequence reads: CASSAGAGGRADTQYF. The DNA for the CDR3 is TGTGCCAGCAGCGCTGGAGCGGGAGGGAGGGCAGATACGCAGTATTTT.

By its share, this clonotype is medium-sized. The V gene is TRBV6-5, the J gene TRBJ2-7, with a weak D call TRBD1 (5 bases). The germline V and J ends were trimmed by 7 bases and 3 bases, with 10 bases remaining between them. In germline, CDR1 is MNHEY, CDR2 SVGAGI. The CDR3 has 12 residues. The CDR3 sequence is CASIDSHYEQYF. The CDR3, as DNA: TGTGCCAGCATCGACAGCCACTACGAGCAGTACTTC.

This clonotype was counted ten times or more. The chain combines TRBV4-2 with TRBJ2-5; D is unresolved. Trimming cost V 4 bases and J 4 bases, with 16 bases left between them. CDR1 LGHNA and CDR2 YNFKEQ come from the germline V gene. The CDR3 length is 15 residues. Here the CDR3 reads CASSPSLRYGETQYF. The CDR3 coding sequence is TGTGCCAGCAGCCCCAGTCTCCGGTATGGAGAGACCCAGTACTTC.

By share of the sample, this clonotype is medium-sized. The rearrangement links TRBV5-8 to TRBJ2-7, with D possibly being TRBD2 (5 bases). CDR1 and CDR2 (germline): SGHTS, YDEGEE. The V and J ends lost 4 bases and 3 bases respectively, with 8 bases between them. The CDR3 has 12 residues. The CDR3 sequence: CASSKLDYEQYF. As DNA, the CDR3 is TGTGCCAGCAGCAAACTAGACTACGAGCAGTACTTC.

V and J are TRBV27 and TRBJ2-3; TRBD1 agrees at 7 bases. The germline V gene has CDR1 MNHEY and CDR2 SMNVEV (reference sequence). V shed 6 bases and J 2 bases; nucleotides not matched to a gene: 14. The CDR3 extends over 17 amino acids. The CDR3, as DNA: TGTGCCAGCAGGCCTAACGACAGGGATCTCGCCACAGATACGCAGTATTTT. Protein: CASRPNDRDLATDTQYF.

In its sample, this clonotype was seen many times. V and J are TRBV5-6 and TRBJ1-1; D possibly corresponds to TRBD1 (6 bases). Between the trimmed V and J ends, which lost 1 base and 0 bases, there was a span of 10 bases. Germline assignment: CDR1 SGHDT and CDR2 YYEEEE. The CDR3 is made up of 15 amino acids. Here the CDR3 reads CASSLWGGLNTEAFF. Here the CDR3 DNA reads TGTGCCAGCAGCTTGTGGGGGGGGCTGAACACTGAAGCTTTCTTT.

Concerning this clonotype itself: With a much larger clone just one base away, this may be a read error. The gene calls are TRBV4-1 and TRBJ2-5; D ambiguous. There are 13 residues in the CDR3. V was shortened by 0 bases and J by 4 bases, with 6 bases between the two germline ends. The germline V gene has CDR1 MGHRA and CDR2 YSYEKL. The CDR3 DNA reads TGCGCCAGCAGCCAAGAAACGGGAGAGACCCAGTACTTC. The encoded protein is CASSQETGETQYF.

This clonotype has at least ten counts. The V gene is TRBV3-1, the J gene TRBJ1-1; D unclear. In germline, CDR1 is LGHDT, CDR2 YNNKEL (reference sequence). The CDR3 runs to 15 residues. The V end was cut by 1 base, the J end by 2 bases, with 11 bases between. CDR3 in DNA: TGTGCCAGCAGCCAAGGTTACGGCACTAACACTGAAGCTTTCTTT. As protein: CASSQGYGTNTEAFF.

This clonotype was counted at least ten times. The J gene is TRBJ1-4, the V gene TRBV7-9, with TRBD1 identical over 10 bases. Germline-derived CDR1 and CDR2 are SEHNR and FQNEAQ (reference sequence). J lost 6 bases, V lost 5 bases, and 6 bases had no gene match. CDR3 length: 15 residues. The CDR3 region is CASSLTTGGDEKLFF. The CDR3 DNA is TGTGCCAGCAGCCTTACGACAGGGGGCGATGAAAAACTGTTTTTT.

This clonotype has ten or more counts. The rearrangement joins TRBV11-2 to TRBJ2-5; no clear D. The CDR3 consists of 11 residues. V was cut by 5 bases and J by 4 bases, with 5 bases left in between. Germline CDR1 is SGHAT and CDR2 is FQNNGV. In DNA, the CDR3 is TGTGCCAGCAGCCAAGTAGAGACCCAGTACTTC. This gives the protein CASSQVETQYF.

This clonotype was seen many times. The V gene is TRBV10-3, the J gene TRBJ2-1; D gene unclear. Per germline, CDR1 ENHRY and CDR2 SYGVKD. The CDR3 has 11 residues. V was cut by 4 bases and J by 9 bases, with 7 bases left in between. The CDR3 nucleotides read TGTGCCATCAGTGCTACGGGTGAGCAGTTCTTC. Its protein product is CAISATGEQFF.

The CDR3 sequence: CSASPGNEQYF. CDR3 nucleotide sequence: TGCAGTGCTAGCCCAGGGAACGAGCAGTACTTC. The J gene is TRBJ2-7, the V gene TRBV20-1, with D possibly matching TRBD1 (5 bases). The CDR3 has 11 amino acids. Germline CDR1 DFQATT, CDR2 SNEGSKA (reference sequence). The V gene lost 3 bases and the J gene lost 5 bases, with 8 bases spanning the gap.

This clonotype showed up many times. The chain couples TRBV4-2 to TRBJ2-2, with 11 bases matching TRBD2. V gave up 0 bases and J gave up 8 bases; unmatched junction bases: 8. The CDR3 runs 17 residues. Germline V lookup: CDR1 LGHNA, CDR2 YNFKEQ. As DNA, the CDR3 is TGTGCCAGCAGCCAAGAGGTAGCGGGAGGGCCCATGGGGGAGCTGTTTTTT. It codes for CASSQEVAGGPMGELFF.

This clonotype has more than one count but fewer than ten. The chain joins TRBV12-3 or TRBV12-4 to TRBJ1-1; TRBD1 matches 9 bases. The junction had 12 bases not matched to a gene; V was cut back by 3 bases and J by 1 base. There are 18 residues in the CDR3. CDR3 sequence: CASSFTPGQGVWNTEAFF. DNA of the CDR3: TGTGCCAGCAGTTTCACTCCGGGACAGGGAGTATGGAACACTGAAGCTTTCTTT.

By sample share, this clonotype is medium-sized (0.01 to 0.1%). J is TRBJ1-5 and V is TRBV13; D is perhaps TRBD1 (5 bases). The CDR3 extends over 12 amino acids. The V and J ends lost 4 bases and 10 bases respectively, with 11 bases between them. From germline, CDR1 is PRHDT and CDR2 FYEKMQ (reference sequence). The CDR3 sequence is CASSSSGGPQHF. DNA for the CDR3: TGTGCCAGCAGCTCGAGCGGGGGACCCCAGCATTTT.

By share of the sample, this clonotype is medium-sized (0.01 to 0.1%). The CDR3 sequence is CASSPITGKGNQPQHF. Here the CDR3 DNA reads TGTGCCAGCAGCCCCATCACAGGGAAGGGCAATCAGCCCCAGCATTTT. The chain carries TRBV5-5 and TRBJ1-5; the D gene is possibly TRBD1 (6 bases). Germline CDR1 SGHKS, CDR2 YYEKEE (reference sequence). Deletions cut 4 bases from V and 2 bases from J, with 16 bases between. The CDR3 runs 16 residues.

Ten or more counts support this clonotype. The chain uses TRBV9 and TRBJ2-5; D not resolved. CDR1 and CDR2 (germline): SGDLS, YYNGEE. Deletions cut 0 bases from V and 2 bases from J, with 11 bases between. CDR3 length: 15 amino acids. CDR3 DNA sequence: TGTGCCAGCAGCGTAGGGATCAGAGCTCAAGAGACCCAGTACTTC. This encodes CASSVGIRAQETQYF.

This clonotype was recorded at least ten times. CDR3 sequence reads: CASSPRASRGSNEQFF. In nucleotides, the CDR3 is TGTGCCAGTAGTCCACGGGCTAGCAGGGGGTCGAATGAGCAGTTCTTC. The chain recombines TRBV19 with TRBJ2-1; 7 nucleotides match TRBD1. CDR1 is LNHDA, CDR2 SQIVND, per germline (reference sequence). The CDR3 loop spans 16 amino acids. V dropped 5 bases and J dropped 7; count of bases not matched to a gene: 14.

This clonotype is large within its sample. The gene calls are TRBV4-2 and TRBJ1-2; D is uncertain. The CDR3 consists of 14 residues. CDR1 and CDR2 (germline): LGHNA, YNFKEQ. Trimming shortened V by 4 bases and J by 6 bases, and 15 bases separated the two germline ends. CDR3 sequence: CASSPPRPGDGYTF. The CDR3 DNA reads TGTGCCAGCAGCCCCCCTCGGCCGGGAGATGGCTACACCTTC.